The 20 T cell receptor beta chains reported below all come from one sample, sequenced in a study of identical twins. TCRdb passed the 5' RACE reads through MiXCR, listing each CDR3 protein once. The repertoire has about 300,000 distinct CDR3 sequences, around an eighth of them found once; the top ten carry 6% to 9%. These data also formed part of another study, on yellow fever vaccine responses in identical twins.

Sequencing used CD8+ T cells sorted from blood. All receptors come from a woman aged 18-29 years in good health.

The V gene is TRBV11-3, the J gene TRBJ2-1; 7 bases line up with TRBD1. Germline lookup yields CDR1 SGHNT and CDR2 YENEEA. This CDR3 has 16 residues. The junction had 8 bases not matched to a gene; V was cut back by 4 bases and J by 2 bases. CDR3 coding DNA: TGTGCCAGCAGCTCTCCCCCGGACAGGCCCTACAATGAGCAGTTCTTC. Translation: CASSSPPDRPYNEQFF.

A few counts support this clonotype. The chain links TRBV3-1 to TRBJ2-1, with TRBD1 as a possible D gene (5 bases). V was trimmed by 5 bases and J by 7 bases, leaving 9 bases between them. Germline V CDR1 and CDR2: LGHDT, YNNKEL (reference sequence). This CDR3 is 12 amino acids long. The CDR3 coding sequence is TGTGCCAGCAGCAATAGGGGTAATGAGCAGTTCTTC. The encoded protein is CASSNRGNEQFF.

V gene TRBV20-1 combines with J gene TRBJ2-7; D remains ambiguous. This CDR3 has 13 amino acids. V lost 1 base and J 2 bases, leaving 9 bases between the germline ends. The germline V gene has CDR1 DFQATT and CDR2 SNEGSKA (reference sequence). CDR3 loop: CSARGQTTYEQYF. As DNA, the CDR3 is TGCAGTGCTAGAGGCCAGACCACCTACGAGCAGTACTTC.

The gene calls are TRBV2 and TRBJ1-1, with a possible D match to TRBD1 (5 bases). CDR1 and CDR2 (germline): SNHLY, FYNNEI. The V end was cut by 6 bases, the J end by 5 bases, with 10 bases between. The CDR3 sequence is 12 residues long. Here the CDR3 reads CASRKGSTEAFF. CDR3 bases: TGTGCCAGCAGGAAGGGGAGTACTGAAGCTTTCTTT. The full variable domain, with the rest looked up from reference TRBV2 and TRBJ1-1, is EPEVTQTPSHQVTQMGQEVILRCVPISNHLYFYWYRQILGQKVEFLVSFYNNEISEKSEIFDDQFSVERPDGSNFTLKIRSTKLEDSAMYFCASRKGSTEAFFGQGTRLTVV.

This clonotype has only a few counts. The CDR3 spells CASSLSSGGALYNEQFF. CDR3 sequence (DNA): TGTGCCAGCAGTTTATCTAGCGGGGGGGCCTTGTACAATGAGCAGTTCTTC. J is TRBJ2-1 and V is TRBV27; 11 bases line up with TRBD2. The V gene end was trimmed by 0 bases and the J gene end by 4 bases; junction bases not matched to a gene: 5. Germline V gives CDR1 MNHEY, CDR2 SMNVEV (reference sequence). The CDR3 has 17 amino acids.

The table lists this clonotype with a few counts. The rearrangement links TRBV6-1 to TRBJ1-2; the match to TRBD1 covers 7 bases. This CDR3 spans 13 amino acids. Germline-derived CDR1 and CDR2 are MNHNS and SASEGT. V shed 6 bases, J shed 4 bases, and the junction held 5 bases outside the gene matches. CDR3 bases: TGTGCCAGCAGCCCCGGACAGGTCTATGGCTACACCTTC. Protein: CASSPGQVYGYTF.

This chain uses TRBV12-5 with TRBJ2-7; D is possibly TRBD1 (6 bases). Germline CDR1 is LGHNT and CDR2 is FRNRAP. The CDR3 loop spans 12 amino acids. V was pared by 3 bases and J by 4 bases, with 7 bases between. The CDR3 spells CASGFQGYEQYF. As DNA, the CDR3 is TGTGCTAGTGGTTTTCAGGGGTACGAGCAGTACTTC.

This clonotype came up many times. The CDR3 sequence is CASRVTGGYEQYF. The CDR3 DNA is TGTGCCAGCAGAGTGACAGGAGGGTACGAGCAGTACTTC. The rearrangement joins TRBV27 to TRBJ2-7, with D perhaps being TRBD1 or TRBD2 (6 bases each). The germline V and J ends were trimmed by 6 bases and 4 bases, with 13 bases remaining between them. This CDR3 spans 13 amino acids. Germline V CDR1 and CDR2: MNHEY, SMNVEV (reference sequence).

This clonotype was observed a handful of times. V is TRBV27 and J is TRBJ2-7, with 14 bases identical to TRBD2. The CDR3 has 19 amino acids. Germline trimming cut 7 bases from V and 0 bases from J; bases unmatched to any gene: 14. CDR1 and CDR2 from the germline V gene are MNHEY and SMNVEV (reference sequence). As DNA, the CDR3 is TGTGCCAGCATTCCCCCGAGGAGGACTAGCGGGAGGAGCTCCTACGAGCAGTACTTC. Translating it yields CASIPPRRTSGRSSYEQYF.

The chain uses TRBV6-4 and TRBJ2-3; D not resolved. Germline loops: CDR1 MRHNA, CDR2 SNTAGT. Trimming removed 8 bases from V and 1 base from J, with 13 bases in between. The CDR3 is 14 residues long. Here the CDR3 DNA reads TGTGCCAGCTCCCGATCCCCTGGCACAGATACGCAGTATTTT. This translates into CASSRSPGTDTQYF.

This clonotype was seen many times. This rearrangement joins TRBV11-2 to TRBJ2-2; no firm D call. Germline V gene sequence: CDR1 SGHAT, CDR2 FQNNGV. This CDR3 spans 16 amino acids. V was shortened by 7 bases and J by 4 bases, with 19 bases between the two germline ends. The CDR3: CASTLVSGFATGELFF. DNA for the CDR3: TGTGCCAGCACCCTTGTATCGGGCTTCGCCACCGGGGAGCTGTTTTTT. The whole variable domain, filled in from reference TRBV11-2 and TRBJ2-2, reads EAGVAQSPRYKIIEKRQSVAFWCNPISGHATLYWYQQILGQGPKLLIQFQNNGVVDDSQLPKDRFSAERLKGVDSTLKIQPAKLEDSAVYLCASTLVSGFATGELFFGEGSRLTVL.

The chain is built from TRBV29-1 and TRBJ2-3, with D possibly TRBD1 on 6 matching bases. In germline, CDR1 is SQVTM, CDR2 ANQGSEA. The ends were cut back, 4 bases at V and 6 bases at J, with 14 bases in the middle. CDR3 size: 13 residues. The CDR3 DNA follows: TGCAGCGTTGTGCAGGGGTTTTTGGATACGCAGTATTTT. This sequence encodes CSVVQGFLDTQYF.

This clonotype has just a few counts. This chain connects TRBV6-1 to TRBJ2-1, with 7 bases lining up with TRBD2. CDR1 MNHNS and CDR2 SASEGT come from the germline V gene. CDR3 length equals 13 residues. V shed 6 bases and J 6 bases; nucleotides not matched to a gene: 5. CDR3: CASRSGTINEQFF. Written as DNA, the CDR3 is TGTGCCAGCAGATCCGGGACTATCAATGAGCAGTTCTTC.

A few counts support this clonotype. CDR3 protein: CASSLETGGSSDTQYF. The CDR3 bases are TGTGCCAGCAGCTTGGAGACAGGGGGATCGTCAGATACGCAGTATTTT. V usage is TRBV11-3 and J usage is TRBJ2-3, with 9 bases identical to TRBD1. The CDR3 runs to 16 residues. Trimming cost V 3 bases and J 4 bases; bases outside gene matches: 8. CDR1 and CDR2 (germline): SGHNT, YENEEA. Full variable domain (outside the CDR3, taken from reference TRBV11-3 and TRBJ2-3): EAGVVQSPRYKIIEKKQPVAFWCNPISGHNTLYWYLQNLGQGPELLIRYENEEAVDDSQLPKDRFSAERLKGVDSTLKIQPAELGDSAVYLCASSLETGGSSDTQYFGPGTRLTVL.

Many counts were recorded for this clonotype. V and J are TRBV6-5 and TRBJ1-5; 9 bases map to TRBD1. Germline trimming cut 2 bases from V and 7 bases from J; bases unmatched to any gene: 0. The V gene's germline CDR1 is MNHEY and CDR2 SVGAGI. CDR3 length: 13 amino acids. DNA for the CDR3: TGTGCCAGCAGTTACGACAGGGGGCAGCCCCAGCATTTT. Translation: CASSYDRGQPQHF.

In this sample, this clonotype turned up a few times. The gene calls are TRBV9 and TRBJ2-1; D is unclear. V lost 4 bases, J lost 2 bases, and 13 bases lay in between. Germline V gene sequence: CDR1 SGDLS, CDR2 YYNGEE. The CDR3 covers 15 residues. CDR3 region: CASSQLSRPYNEQFF. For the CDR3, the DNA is TGTGCCAGCAGCCAATTATCCAGACCCTACAATGAGCAGTTCTTC.

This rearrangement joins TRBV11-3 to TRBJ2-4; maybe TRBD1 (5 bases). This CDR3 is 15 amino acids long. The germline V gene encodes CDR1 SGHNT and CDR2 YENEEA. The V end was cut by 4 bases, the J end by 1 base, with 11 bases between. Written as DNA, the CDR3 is TGTGCCAGCAGCTCATTCAGGGATGCCAAAAACATTCAGTACTTC. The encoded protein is CASSSFRDAKNIQYF.

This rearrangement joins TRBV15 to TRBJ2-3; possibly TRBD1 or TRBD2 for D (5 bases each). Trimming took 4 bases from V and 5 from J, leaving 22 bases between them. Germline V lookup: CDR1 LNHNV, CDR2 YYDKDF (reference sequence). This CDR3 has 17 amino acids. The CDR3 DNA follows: TGTGCCACCAGCACTAGTGTAGCCCAGGGAGTCGGAGATACGCAGTATTTT. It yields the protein CATSTSVAQGVGDTQYF.

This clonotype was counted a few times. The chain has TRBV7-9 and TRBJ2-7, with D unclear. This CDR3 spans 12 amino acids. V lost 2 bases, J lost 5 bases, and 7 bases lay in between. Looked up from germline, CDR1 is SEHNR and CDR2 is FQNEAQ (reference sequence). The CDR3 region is CASSLSSDEQYV. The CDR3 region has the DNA TGTGCCAGCAGCTTAAGCTCGGACGAGCAGTACGTC.

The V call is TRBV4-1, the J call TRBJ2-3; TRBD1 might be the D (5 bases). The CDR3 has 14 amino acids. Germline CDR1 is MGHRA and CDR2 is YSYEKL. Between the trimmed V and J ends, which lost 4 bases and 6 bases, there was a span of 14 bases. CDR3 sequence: CASSLTDLEDTQYF. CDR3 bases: TGCGCCAGCAGCCTGACAGATTTAGAGGATACGCAGTATTTT.